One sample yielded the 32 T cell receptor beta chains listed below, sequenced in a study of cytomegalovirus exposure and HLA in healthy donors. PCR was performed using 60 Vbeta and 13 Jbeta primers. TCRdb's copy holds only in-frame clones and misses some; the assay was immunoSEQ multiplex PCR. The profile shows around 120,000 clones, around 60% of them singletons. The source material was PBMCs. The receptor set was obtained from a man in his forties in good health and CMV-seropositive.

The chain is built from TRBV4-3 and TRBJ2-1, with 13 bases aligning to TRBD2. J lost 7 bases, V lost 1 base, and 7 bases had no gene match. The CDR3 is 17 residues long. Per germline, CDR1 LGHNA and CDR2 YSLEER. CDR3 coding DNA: TGCGCCAGCAGCCAAGTTATAGGACTAGCGGGAGTAAATGAGCAGTTCTTC. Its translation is CASSQVIGLAGVNEQFF.

CDR3 bases: TGTGCCAGCAGTTTACGCGGTGGGAGTGTCTCCTACAATGAGCAGTTCTTC. This gives the protein CASSLRGGSVSYNEQFF. The chain uses TRBV28 and TRBJ2-1; perhaps TRBD2 as D (5 bases). Germline CDR1 and CDR2: MDHEN and SYDVKM. Trimming left V 2 bases short and J 0 bases short, with 14 bases between. The length of the CDR3 is 17 residues. The full variable domain, in which reference TRBV28 and TRBJ2-1 provide the parts outside the CDR3, is DVKVTQSSRYLVKRTGEKVFLECVQDMDHENMFWYRQDPGLGLRLIYFSYDVKMKEKGDIPEGYSVSREKKERFSLILESASTNQTSMYLCASSLRGGSVSYNEQFFGPGTRLTVL.

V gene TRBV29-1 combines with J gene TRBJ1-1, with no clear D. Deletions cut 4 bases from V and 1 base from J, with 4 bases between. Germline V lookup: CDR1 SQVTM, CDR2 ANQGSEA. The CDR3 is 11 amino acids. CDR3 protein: CSVVRNTEAFF. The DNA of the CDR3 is TGCAGCGTTGTCAGGAACACTGAAGCTTTCTTT.

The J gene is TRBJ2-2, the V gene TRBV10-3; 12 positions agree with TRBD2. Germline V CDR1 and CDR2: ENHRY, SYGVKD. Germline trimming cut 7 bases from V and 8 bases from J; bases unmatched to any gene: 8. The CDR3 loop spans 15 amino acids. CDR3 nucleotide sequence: TGTGCCATCAAAGGGACTAGCGGGTTGAGTGGGGAGCTGTTTTTT. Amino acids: CAIKGTSGLSGELFF.

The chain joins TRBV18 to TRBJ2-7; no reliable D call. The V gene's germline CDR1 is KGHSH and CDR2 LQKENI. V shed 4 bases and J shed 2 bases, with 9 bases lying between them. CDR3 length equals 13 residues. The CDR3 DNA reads TGTGCCAGCTCACTAACGGTAACCTACGAGCAGTACTTC. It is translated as CASSLTVTYEQYF.

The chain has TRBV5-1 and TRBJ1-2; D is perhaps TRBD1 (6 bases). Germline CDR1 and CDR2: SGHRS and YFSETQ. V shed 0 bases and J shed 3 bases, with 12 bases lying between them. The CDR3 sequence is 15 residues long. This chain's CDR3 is CASSLDEGGDYGYTF. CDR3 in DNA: TGCGCCAGCAGCTTGGACGAGGGGGGGGACTATGGCTACACCTTC.

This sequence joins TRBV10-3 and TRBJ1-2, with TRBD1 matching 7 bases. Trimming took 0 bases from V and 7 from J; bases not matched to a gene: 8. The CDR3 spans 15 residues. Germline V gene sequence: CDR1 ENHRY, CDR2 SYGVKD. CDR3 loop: CAISESRDSLSGYTF. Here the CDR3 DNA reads TGTGCCATCAGTGAGTCGAGGGACAGTCTAAGTGGCTACACCTTC.

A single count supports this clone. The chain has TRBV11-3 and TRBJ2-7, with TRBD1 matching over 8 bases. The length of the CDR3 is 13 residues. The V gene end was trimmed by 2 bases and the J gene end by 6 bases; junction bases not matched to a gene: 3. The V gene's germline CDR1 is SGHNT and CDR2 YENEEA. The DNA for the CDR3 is TGTGCCAGCAGCTTAACCGACAGGGGCGAGCAGTACTTC. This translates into CASSLTDRGEQYF.

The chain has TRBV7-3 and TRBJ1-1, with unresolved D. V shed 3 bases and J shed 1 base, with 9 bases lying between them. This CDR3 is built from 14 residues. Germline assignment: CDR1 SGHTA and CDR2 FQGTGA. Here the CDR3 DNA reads TGTGCCAGCAGCTTCTCCGGCGGGAACACTGAAGCTTTCTTT. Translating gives CASSFSGGNTEAFF.

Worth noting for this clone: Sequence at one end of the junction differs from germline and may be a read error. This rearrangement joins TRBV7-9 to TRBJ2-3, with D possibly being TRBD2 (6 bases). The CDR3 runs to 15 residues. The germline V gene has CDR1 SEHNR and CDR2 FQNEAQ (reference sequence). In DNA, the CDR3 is TGTGTCAGCAGACCCGGGAGCCAGGTCACAGATACGCAGTATTTT. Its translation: CVSRPGSQVTDTQYF.

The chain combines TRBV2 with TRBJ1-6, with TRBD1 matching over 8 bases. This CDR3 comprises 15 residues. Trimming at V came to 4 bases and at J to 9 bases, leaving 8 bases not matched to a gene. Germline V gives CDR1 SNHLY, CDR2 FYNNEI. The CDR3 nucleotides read TGTGCCAGCAGTGGGGACAGGCCGATAATTTCACCCCTCCACTTT. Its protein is CASSGDRPIISPLHF.

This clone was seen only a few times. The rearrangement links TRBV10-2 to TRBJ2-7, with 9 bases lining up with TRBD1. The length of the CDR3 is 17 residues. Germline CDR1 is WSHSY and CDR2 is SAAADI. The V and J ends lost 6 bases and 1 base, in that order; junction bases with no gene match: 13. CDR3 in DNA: TGCGCCAGCAGCCGGGACAGGGTGGGTTTTCGGTCCTACGAGCAGTACTTC. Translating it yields CASSRDRVGFRSYEQYF.

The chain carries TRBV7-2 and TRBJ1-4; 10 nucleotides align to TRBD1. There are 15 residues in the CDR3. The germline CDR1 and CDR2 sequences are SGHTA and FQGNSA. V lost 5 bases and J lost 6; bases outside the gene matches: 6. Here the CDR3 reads CASSQRQGAHEKLFF. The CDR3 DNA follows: TGTGCCAGCAGCCAGCGACAGGGGGCGCATGAAAAACTGTTTTTT. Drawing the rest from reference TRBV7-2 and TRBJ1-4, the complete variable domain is GAGVSQSPSNKVTEKGKDVELRCDPISGHTALYWYRQSLGQGLEFLIYFQGNSAPDKSGLPSDRFSAERTGGSVSTLTIQRTQQEDSAVYLCASSQRQGAHEKLFFGSGTQLSVL.

CDR3 DNA: TGCGCCAGCAGTGCGCCGACAGCCACAGATACGCAGTATTTT. Translation: CASSAPTATDTQYF. The chain links TRBV10-1 to TRBJ2-3; D is perhaps TRBD1 (5 bases). V lost 4 bases and J lost 2, with 10 bases in between. In germline, CDR1 is WNHNN, CDR2 SYGVQD (reference sequence). The CDR3 has 14 amino acids.

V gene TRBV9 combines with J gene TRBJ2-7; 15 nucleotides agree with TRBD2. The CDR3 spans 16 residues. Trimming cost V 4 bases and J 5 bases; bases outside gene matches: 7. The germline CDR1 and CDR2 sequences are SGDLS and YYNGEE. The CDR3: CASSPGLAGGQDEQYF. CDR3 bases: TGTGCCAGCAGCCCCGGACTAGCGGGGGGGCAGGACGAGCAGTACTTC. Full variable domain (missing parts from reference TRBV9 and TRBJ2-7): DSGVTQTPKHLITATGQRVTLRCSPRSGDLSVYWYQQSLDQGLQFLIQYYNGEERAKGNILERFSAQQFPDLHSELNLSSLELGDSALYFCASSPGLAGGQDEQYFGPGTRLTVT.

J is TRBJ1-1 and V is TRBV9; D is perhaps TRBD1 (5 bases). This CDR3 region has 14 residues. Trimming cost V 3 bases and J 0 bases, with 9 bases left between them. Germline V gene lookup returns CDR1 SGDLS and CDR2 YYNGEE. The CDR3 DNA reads TGTGCCAGCAGCGGATCCAGGGTGAACACTGAAGCTTTCTTT. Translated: CASSGSRVNTEAFF.

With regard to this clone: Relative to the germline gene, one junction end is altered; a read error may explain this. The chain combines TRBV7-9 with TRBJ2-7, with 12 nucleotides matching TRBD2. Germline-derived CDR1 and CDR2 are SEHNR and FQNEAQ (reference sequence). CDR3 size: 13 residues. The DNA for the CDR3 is TGTGCCAGCAGCCTAGCGGGGGGGGACGAGCAGTACTTC. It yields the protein CASSLAGGDEQYF.

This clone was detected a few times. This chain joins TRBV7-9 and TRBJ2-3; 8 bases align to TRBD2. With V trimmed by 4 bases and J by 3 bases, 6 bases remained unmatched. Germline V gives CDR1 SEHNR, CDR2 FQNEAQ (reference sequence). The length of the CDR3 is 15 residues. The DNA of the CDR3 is TGTGCCAGCAGCTCTCCGGGACTAGGGACAGATACGCAGTATTTT. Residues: CASSSPGLGTDTQYF.

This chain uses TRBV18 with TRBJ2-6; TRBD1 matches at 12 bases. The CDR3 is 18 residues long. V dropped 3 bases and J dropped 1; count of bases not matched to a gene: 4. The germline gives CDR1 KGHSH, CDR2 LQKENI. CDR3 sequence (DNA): TGTGCCAGCTCACCGTTGGGACAGGGGGCATCTGGGGCCAACGTCCTGACTTTC. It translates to CASSPLGQGASGANVLTF.

The CDR3 coding sequence is TGCGCCAGCAGCCTCCCTTATCGGACTAGTTGTCGCGAGCAGTTCTTC. Protein: CASSLPYRTSCREQFF. The chain has TRBV5-1 and TRBJ2-1; 7 bases agree with TRBD2. The ends lost 4 bases at V and 10 bases at J; junction bases unmatched: 17. Germline CDR1 and CDR2: SGHRS and YFSETQ. The CDR3 spans 16 residues.

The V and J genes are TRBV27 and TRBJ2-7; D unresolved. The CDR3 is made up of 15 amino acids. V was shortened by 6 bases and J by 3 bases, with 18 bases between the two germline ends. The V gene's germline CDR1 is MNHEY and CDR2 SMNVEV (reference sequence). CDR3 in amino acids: CASRPRSPASYEQYF. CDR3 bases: TGTGCCAGCAGACCCCGGTCCCCGGCTAGCTACGAGCAGTACTTC.

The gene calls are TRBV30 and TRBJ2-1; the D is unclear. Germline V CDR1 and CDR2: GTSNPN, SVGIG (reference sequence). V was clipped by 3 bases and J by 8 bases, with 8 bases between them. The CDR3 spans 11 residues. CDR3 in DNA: TGTGCCTGGAGCGCTATCCATGAGCAGTTCTTC. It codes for CAWSAIHEQFF.

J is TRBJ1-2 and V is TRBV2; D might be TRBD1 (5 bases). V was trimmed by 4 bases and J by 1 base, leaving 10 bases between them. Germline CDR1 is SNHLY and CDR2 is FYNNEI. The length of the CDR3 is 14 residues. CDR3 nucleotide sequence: TGTGCCAGCAGTGGTCAGGGCCTTAACTATGGCTACACCTTC. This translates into CASSGQGLNYGYTF.

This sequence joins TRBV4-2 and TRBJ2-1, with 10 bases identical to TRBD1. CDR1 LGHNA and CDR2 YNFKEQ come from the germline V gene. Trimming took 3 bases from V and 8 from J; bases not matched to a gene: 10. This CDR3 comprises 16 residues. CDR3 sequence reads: CASSHASGTGVDEQFF. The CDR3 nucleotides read TGTGCCAGCAGCCATGCCTCCGGGACAGGGGTCGATGAGCAGTTCTTC.

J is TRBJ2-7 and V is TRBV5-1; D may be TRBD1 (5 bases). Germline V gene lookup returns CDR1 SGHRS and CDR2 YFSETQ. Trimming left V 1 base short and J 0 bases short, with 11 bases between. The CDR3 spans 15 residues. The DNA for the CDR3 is TGCGCCAGCAGCTTGATGGGGCGCCCCTCCTACGAGCAGTACTTC. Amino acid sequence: CASSLMGRPSYEQYF.

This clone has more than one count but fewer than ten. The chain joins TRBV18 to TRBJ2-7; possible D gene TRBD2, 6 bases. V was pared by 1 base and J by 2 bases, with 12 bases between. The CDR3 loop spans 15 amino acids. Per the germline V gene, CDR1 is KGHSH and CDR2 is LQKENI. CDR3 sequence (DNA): TGTGCCAGCTCACCACGGCGGGGCGACCCCTACGAGCAGTACTTC. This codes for CASSPRRGDPYEQYF.

CDR3 residues: CASTRGRLDTEAFF. As DNA, the CDR3 is TGTGCCAGTACCAGGGGGCGTCTGGACACTGAAGCTTTCTTT. The chain recombines TRBV19 with TRBJ1-1, with TRBD1 matching 8 bases. Germline CDR1 and CDR2: LNHDA and SQIVND (reference sequence). V lost 7 bases, J lost 3 bases, and 7 bases stayed unmatched. This CDR3 spans 14 amino acids.

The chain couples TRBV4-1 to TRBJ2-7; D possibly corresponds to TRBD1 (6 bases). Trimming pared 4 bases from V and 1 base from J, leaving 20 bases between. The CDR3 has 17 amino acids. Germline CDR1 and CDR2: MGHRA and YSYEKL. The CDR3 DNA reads TGCGCCAGCAGCCGTTTGATACAGGGTGGGACGTCCTACGAGCAGTACTTC. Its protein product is CASSRLIQGGTSYEQYF.

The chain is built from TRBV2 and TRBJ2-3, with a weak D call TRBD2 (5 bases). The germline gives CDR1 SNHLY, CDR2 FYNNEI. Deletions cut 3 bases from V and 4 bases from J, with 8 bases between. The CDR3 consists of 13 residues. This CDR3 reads CASSDGRADTQYF. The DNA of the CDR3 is TGTGCCAGCAGTGATGGGCGGGCAGATACGCAGTATTTT.

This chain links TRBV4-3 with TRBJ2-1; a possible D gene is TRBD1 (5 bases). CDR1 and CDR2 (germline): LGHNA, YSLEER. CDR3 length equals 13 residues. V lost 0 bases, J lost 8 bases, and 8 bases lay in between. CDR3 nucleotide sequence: TGCGCCAGCAGCCAAGATAAGGGGTATGAGCAGTTCTTC. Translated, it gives CASSQDKGYEQFF.

This CDR3 is CASSEQTGGSNEQFF. For the CDR3, the DNA is TGTGCCAGCAGCGAACAGACAGGGGGGTCCAATGAGCAGTTCTTC. The V and J genes are TRBV9 and TRBJ2-1; 9 bases are a match to TRBD1. The germline gives CDR1 SGDLS, CDR2 YYNGEE. This CDR3 is 15 amino acids long. V dropped 3 bases and J dropped 6; count of bases not matched to a gene: 7.

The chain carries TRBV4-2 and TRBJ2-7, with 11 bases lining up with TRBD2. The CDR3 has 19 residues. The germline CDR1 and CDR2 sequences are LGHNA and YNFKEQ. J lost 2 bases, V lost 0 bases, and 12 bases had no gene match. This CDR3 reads CASSQDDSTSGGQTYEQYF. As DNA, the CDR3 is TGTGCCAGCAGCCAAGATGATAGCACTAGCGGGGGACAAACCTACGAGCAGTACTTC.